The clone carrying this T cell receptor beta chain was seen many times. Its antigen is undetermined. This record belongs to a study of CD8 T cells in ankylosing spondylitis. TCRdb used MiXCR to reprocess the 5' RACE reads, holding one entry per CDR3 protein. Found here are about 260,000 distinct CDR3 sequences, 20% of them singletons; the top ten hold around 8%. General study points: Peripheral blood held disease-linked clones only at relatively low frequency, and these were CD8+. Several highly homologous variants formed a TCR beta motif that appeared characteristic of ankylosing spondylitis blood.

Germline CDR1 is SGHRS and CDR2 is YFSETQ. CDR3 length: 11 amino acids. Trimming pared 2 bases from V and 1 base from J, leaving 0 bases between. The chain combines TRBV5-1 with TRBJ2-5, with D hard to call. This receptor was taken from a male donor with ankylosing spondylitis or in good health (not recorded which). The sample comprised blood, either unsorted or a sorted T cell fraction (not recorded which). The CDR3 nucleotides are TGCGCCAGCAGCTTCCAAGAGACCCAGTACTTC. Translated, it gives CASSFQETQYF.